This entry is about one T cell receptor beta chain. The antigen remains undetermined. The data are from a study of cytomegalovirus exposure and HLA in healthy donors. Study details: There were some 120 million unique TCR beta sequences, drawn from about 190 million T cells, in an earlier analysis. Unique TCRs numbering some 80 million, obtained from HLA-typed donors, made up an early data release. Findings of the study overall: At a 0.05 false discovery rate, a later analysis found about 17,000 TCR beta sequences to be associated with HLA alleles.

The CDR3 loop spans 15 amino acids. The V gene's germline CDR1 is KGHSH and CDR2 LQKENI. J gave up 6 bases and V 3 bases, and 8 bases lay outside the gene matches. Primers included in the PCR were 60 Vbeta and 13 Jbeta primers. Profiling relied on immunoSEQ multiplex PCR, and the TCRdb table lists in-frame clones only, not all of them. The sample consists of approximately 190,000 clones, about 81% of them appearing once. The sample taken for sequencing was PBMCs. The J gene is TRBJ2-1, the V gene TRBV18; 7 bases are a match to TRBD1. The clonotype was recovered from a woman aged 18-29 years in good health and CMV-seronegative. CDR3 in amino acids: CASSPEQGSFNEQFF. In nucleotides, the CDR3 is TGTGCCAGCTCACCGGAACAGGGGTCATTCAATGAGCAGTTCTTC.